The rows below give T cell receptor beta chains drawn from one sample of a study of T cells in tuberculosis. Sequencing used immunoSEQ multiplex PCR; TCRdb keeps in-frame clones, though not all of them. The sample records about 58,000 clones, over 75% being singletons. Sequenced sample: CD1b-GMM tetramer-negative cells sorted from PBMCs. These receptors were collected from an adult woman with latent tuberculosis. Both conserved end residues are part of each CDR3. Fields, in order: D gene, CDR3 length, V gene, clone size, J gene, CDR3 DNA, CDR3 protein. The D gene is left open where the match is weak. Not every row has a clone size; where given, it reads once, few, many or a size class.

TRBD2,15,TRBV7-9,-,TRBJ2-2,TGTGCCAGCAGCTCCAGGGAGGGGAACACCGGGGAGCTGTTTTTT,CASSSREGNTGELFF
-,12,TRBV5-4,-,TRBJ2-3,TGTGCCAGCAGCTTCTTTAAAGATACGCAGTATTTT,CASSFFKDTQYF
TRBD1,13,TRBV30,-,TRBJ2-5,TGTGCCGTCCGGGACAGGGGTGGGGAGACCCAGTACTTC,CAVRDRGGETQYF
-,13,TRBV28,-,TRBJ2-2,TGTGCCAGCAGTTTGGCATCTCCCGGGGAGCTGTTTTTT,CASSLASPGELFF
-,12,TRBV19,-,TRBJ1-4,TGTGCCAGTAGTAAGGAGGGGATAAAACTGTTTTTT,CASSKEGIKLFF
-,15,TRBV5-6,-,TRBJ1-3,TGTGCCAGCAGCTTGATGGAGCGGACTGGAAACACCATATATTTT,CASSLMERTGNTIYF
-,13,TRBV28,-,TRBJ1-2,TGTGCCAGCATTGACGGGGGGGGCTATGGCTACACCTTC,CASIDGGGYGYTF
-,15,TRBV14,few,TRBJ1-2,TGTGCCAGCAGCACAGAAGTCCCAGCTAACTATGGCTACACCTTC,CASSTEVPANYGYTF
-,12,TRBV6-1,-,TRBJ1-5,TGTGCCAGCAGCACAGGGAATCAGCCCCAGCATTTT,CASSTGNQPQHF
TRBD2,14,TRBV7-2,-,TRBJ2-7,TGTGCCAGCAGCTCTCTAGCGGGAGGGCAAGAGCAGTACTTC,CASSSLAGGQEQYF
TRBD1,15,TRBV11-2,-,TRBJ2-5,TGTGCCAGCAGCTTCGGGACAGGACACCAAGAGACCCAGTACTTC,CASSFGTGHQETQYF
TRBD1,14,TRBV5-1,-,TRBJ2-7,TGCGCCAGCAGAAGGACAGGGAGCTCCTACGAGCAGTACTTC,CASRRTGSSYEQYF
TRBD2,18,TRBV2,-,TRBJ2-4,TGTGCCAGCAGTGTGTGGCTAGCGGGAGGGTCGGGGAAAAACATTCAGTACTTC,CASSVWLAGGSGKNIQYF
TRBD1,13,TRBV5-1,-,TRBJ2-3,TGCGCCACCAGGACAGGCCGCGCAGATACGCAGTATTTT,CATRTGRADTQYF
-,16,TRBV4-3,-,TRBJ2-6,TGCGCCAGCAGCCAAGATTTCGTCTCTGGGGCCAACGTCCTGATTTTC,CASSQDFVSGANVLIF
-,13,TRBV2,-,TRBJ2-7,TGTGCCAGCAGTGACGGGGGTCCCCTCGAGCAGTACTTC,CASSDGGPLEQYF
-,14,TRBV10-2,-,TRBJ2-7,TGCGCCAGCAGTGAGTCGGGGCAGCCCTACGAGCAGTACTTC,CASSESGQPYEQYF
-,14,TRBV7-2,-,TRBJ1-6,TGTGCCAGCAGCTTGAGGGTAGTAAATTCACCCCTCCACTTT,CASSLRVVNSPLHF
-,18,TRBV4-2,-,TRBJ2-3,TGTGCCAGCAGCCAAGATCTTGGCGGTCCACTTCGCCCAGATACGCAGTATTTT,CASSQDLGGPLRPDTQYF
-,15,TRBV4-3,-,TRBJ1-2,TGCGCCAGCAGCCAATGGGTCAAAGGGGACTATGGCTACACCTTC,CASSQWVKGDYGYTF